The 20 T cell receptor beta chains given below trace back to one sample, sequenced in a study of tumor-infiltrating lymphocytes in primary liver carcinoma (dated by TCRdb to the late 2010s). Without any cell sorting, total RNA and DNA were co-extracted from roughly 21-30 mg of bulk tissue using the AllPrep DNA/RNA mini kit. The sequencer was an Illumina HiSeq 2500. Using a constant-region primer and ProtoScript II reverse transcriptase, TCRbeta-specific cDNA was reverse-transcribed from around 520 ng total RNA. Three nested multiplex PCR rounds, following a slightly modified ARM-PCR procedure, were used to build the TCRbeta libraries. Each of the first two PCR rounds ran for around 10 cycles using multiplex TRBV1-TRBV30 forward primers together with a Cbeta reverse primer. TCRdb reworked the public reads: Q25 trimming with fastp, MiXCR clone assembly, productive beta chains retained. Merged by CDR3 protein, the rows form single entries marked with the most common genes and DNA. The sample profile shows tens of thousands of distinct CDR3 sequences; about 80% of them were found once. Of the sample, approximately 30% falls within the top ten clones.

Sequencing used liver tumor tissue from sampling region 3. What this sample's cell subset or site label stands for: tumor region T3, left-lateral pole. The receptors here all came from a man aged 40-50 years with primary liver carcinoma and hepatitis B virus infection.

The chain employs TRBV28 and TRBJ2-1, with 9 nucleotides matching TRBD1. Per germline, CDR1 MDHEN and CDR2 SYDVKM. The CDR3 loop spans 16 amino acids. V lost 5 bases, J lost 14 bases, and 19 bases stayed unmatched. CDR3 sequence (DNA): TGTGCCAGCAGTATAGCTTTGGGGACAGGGTCCAGCCAGAAGTTCTTC. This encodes CASSIALGTGSSQKFF.

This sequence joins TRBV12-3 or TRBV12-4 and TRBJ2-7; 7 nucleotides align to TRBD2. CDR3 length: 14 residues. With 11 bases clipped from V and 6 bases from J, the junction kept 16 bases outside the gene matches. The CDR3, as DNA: TGTGCCGGCCGCCCTACGGGTGTAGCGGGCGAGCAGTACTTC. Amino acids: CAGRPTGVAGEQYF.

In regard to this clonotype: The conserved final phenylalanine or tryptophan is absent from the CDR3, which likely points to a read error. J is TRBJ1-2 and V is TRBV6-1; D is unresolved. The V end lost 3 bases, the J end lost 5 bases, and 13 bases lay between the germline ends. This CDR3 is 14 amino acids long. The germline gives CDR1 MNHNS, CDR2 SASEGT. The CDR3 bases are TGTGCCAGCAGTGAGATGCGGATGGGGTATGGCTACACCTTA. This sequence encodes CASSEMRMGYGYTL.

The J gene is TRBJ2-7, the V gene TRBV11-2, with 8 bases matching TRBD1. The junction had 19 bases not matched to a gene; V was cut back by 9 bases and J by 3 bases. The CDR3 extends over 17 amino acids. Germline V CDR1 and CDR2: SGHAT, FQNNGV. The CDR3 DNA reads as TGTGCCAGGAGCATCGACCCGCTTGGACAGGGAAGCTACGAGCAGTACTTC. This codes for CARSIDPLGQGSYEQYF.

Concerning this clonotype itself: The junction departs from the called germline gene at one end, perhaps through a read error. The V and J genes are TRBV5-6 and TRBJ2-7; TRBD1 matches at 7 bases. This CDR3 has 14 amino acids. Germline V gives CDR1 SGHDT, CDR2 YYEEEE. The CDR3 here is CARTRTGRPYEQYF. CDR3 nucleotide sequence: TGCGCCAGGACCCGGACAGGTCGACCCTACGAGCAGTACTTC.

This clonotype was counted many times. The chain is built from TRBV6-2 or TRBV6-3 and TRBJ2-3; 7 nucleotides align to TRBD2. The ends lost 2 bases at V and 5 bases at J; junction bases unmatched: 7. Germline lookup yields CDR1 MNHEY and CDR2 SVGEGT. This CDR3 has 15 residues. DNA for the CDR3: TGTGCCAGCAGTTACGTTGCGGGAGTGGGAGATACGCAGTATTTT. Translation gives CASSYVAGVGDTQYF.

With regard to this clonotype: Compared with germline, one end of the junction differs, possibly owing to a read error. As DNA, the CDR3 is TGTGCCAGCAGTTGCCCGGGGACCACAGATACGCAGTGCTTT. This codes for CASSCPGTTDTQCF. The J gene is TRBJ2-3, the V gene TRBV6-2 or TRBV6-3, with D perhaps matching TRBD1 or TRBD2 (5 bases each). The CDR3 sequence is 14 residues long. Per the germline V gene, CDR1 is MNHEY and CDR2 is SVGEGT.

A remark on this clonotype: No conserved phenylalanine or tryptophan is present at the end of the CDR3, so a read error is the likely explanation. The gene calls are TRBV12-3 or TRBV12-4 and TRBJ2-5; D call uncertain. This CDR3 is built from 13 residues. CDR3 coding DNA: TGTACCAGCACCCCCGGCCATGTGGAGACCCAGTACCTC. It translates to CTSTPGHVETQYL.

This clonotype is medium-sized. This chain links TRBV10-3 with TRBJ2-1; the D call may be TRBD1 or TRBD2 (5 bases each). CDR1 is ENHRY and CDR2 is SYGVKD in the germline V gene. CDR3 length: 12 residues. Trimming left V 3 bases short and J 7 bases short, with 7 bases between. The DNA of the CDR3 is TGTGCCATCAGTGACGGGGCGAATGAGCAGTTCTTC. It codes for CAISDGANEQFF.

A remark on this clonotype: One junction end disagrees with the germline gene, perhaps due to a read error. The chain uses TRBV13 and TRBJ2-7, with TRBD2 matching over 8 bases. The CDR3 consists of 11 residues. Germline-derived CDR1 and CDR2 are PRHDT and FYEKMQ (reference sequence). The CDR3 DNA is TGTGCCAGCAGCTTACGGGGGGGGCAGTACTTT. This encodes CASSLRGGQYF.

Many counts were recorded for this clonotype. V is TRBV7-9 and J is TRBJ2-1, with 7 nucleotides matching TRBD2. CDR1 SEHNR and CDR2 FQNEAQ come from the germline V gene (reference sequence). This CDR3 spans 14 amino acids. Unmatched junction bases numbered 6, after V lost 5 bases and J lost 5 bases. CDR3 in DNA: TGTGCCAGCAGCCCGGAGCTAGCGGACAATGAGCAGTTCTTC. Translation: CASSPELADNEQFF.

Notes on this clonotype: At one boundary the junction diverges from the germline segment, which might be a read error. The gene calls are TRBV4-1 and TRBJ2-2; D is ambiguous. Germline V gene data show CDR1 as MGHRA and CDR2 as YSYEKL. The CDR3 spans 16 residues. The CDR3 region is CASSHWRRVNTGELFF. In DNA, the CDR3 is TGCGCGAGCAGCCACTGGAGAAGGGTGAACACCGGGGAGCTGTTTTTT.

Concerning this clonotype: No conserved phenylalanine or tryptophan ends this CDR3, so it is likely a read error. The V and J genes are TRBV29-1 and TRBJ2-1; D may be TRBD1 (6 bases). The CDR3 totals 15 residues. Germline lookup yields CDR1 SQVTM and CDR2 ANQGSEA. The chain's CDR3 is CGVERRDKGYNEQFL. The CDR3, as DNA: TGCGGCGTTGAGCGCCGGGACAAGGGTTACAATGAGCAGTTCTTA.

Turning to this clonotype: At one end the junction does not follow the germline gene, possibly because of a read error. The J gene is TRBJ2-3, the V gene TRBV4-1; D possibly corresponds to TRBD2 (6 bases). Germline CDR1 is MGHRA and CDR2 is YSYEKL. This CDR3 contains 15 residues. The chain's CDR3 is CASSQELSGTDTQYF. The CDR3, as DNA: TGTGCCAGCAGCCAAGAGCTTAGCGGTACAGATACGCAGTATTTT.

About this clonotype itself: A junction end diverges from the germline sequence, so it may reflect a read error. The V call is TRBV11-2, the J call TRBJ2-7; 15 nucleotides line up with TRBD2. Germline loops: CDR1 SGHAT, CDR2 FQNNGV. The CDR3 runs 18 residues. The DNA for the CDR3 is TGCGCCAACAGCTTATCCGTTGGACTAGCGGGAGGGGGGTACGAACAGTACTTC. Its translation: CANSLSVGLAGGGYEQYF.

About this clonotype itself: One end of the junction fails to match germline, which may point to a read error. The CDR3: CARSHRGNRNEQFF. For the CDR3, the DNA is TGTGCCAGAAGTCATAGAGGGAATAGGAATGAGCAGTTCTTT. The V gene is TRBV11-2, the J gene TRBJ2-1; tentative D call: TRBD2 (5 bases). CDR1 SGHAT and CDR2 FQNNGV come from the germline V gene. This CDR3 is built from 14 residues.

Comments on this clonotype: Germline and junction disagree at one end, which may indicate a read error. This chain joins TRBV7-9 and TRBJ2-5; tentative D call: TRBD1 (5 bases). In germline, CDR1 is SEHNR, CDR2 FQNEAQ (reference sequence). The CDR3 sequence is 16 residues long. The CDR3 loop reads CASSLGIAGSLETQYF. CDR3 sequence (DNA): TGTGCCAGCAGTTTAGGAATAGCAGGGTCGCTGGAGACCCAGTACTTC.

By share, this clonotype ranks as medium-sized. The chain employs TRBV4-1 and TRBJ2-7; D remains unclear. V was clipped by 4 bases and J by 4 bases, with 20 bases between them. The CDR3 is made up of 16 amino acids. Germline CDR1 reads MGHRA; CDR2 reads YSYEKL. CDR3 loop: CASSPDRSSRPYEQYF. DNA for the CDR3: TGCGCCAGCAGCCCCGACCGGTCGAGCAGACCTTACGAGCAGTACTTC.

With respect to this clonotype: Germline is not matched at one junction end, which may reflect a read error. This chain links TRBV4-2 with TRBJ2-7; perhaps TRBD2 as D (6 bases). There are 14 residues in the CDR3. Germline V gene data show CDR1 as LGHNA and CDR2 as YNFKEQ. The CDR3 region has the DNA TGTGCCAGCGGCCCCGGGACTCCTGCCTACGAGCAGTACTTT. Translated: CASGPGTPAYEQYF.

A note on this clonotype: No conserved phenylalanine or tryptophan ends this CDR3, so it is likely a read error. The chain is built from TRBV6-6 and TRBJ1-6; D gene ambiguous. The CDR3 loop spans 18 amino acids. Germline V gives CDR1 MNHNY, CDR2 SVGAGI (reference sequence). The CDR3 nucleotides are TGTGCCAGCAGATACTTTCTCCGGGCCCCGAGGTGGAATTCACCCCTCCACTCT. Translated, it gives CASRYFLRAPRWNSPLHS.